The 7 T cell receptor beta chains given below trace back to one sample, sequenced in a study of blood T cell repertoires in COVID-19. The data were produced by immunoSEQ multiplex PCR, yet TCRdb's version contains in-frame clones alone and is incomplete. This table has 150,000 to 200,000 clones, around 91% appearing once. Sequencing used PBMCs or T cells enriched from blood (not recorded which). All receptors derive from a woman aged 18-29 years who had recovered from COVID-19.

CDR3 sequence reads: CASSRIGTSGFASYNEQFF. CDR3 DNA: TGTGCCAGCAGTCGAATTGGGACTAGCGGGTTTGCCTCCTACAATGAGCAGTTCTTC. The J gene is TRBJ2-1, the V gene TRBV6-6; 12 bases are a match to TRBD2. Germline assignment: CDR1 MNHNY and CDR2 SVGAGI (reference sequence). V trimming: 5 bases; J trimming: 0 bases; junction bases outside the gene matches: 11. The CDR3 totals 19 residues.

This chain connects TRBV7-9 to TRBJ2-1; 8 bases fit TRBD2. This CDR3 is 14 amino acids long. After removal of 4 bases from V and 3 bases from J, the junction contained 2 bases not matched to a gene. Per germline, CDR1 SEHNR and CDR2 FQNEAQ (reference sequence). CDR3 in DNA: TGTGCCAGCAGCTATAGCGGGGTCTACAATGAGCAGTTCTTC. Its protein product is CASSYSGVYNEQFF.

This chain uses TRBV5-4 with TRBJ1-2; maybe TRBD1 (5 bases). V was shortened by 0 bases and J by 4 bases, with 10 bases between the two germline ends. The CDR3 totals 14 residues. Per the germline V gene, CDR1 is SGHNT and CDR2 is YYREEE (reference sequence). CDR3 residues: CASSLESGAYGYTF. The CDR3 nucleotides are TGTGCCAGCAGCTTGGAGTCTGGGGCCTATGGCTACACCTTC.

This chain joins TRBV6-5 and TRBJ2-2; 7 bases align to TRBD1. The CDR3 sequence is 14 residues long. Trimming cost V 6 bases and J 1 base; bases outside gene matches: 2. CDR1 MNHEY and CDR2 SVGAGI come from the germline V gene. In DNA form, the CDR3 reads TGTGCCAGCAGCCGGGACAGGAACACCGGGGAGCTGTTTTTT. Amino acids: CASSRDRNTGELFF.

V usage is TRBV25-1 and J usage is TRBJ1-4; 9 bases map to TRBD1. Germline V CDR1 and CDR2: MGHDK, SYGVNS. The CDR3 extends over 16 amino acids. Germline trimming cut 2 bases from V and 7 bases from J; bases unmatched to any gene: 8. In DNA, the CDR3 is TGTGCCAGCAGTGAAGGGGGACAGGGATGGGGTGAAAAACTGTTTTTT. Its translation is CASSEGGQGWGEKLFF.

The chain uses TRBV5-4 and TRBJ2-6; D ambiguous. The CDR3 runs 14 residues. V lost 6 bases and J lost 2, with 9 bases in between. Germline CDR1 reads SGHNT; CDR2 reads YYREEE (reference sequence). For the CDR3, the DNA is TGTGCCAGCATACCCAGTCCTGGGGCCAACGTCCTGACTTTC. Translated: CASIPSPGANVLTF. Combining the CDR3 with reference TRBV5-4 and TRBJ2-6 gives the whole variable domain ETGVTQSPTHLIKTRGQQVTLRCSSQSGHNTVSWYQQALGQGPQFIFQYYREEENGRGNFPPRFSGLQFPNYSSELNVNALELDDSALYLCASIPSPGANVLTFGAGSRLTVL.

The rearrangement links TRBV5-1 to TRBJ1-1; 9 positions agree with TRBD1. V dropped 3 bases and J dropped 4; count of bases not matched to a gene: 13. The CDR3 is 17 amino acids. Germline CDR1 reads SGHRS; CDR2 reads YFSETQ. Here the CDR3 reads CASSYTTGGRRSTEAFF. DNA for the CDR3: TGCGCCAGCAGCTACACAACAGGGGGCAGGAGAAGCACTGAAGCTTTCTTT.